This TCR beta chain was profiled in a study of T cells in Graves' hyperthyroidism and ophthalmopathy (dated by TCRdb to about 2019). About the investigation overall: Peripheral blood was sampled at the time of initial diagnosis, prior to any treatment. TCR V-J signatures able to tell the groups apart were searched for in a discovery cohort of 90 to 100 patients, of whom about 40 had Graves' ophthalmopathy and about 55 had stable Graves' hyperthyroidism. An independent validation cohort of 18 to 20 hyperthyroidism patients and about 16 patients who later progressed to ophthalmopathy tested prospective prediction of ophthalmopathy. The 100 discovery patients were divided at random into training and test sets in a 7:3 ratio. The study also compared thyroid tissue and blood T-cell repertoires from 5 to 7 Graves' hyperthyroidism patients. After sampling, hyperthyroidism patients received methimazole starting at 30 mg daily, and ophthalmopathy patients received high-dose intravenous methylprednisolone. According to the paper, TCR Vbeta CDR3 sequencing was carried out on more than 120 peripheral blood samples, which came from under 50 ophthalmopathy, around 74 hyperthyroidism and roughly 17 progressor patients.

The investigation overall reported the following: In validation, progression to ophthalmopathy was predicted by the model with around 71% sensitivity and 72% to 80% specificity, a median of 6.5 months before onset. Most expanded thyroid clonotypes (frequency above 0.001) were also detected in blood, a finding suggesting that blood repertoires may reflect thyroid immune responses. No statistical method was used to set the sample size in advance, and investigators knew the group allocation. Ophthalmopathy was separated from stable hyperthyroidism by a 13 V-J signature model, with about 88% sensitivity and roughly 84% specificity obtained in cross-validation and 80%/75% obtained in testing.

Only a few counts were recorded for this clonotype. No antigen is known for it. Base qualities are missing; no much larger clone stands one base away. The TCR beta CDR3 regions were amplified from RNA transcripts. The first round of RT-PCR for the TCR CDR3 was performed with the HTBI primer set and the Qiagen OneStep RT-PCR kit. The libraries were constructed in a second round of multiplex PCR and then size-selected and purified. Sequencing of the libraries was done on an Illumina HiSeq2000 using paired-end 100 bp reads. The study's own analysis went as follows. Raw data were processed with SOAPnuke, discarding reads with adapters, uncalled bases, mean Phred below 15, or no exact constant-primer or identifier match. COPE v1.2.5 was used to merge high-quality paired reads, and clonotypes were defined as unique nucleotide sequences. MiTCR v1.1 was used to align clonotypes to the IMGT TRBV, TRBD and TRBJ reference segments. The analysis included only V-J combinations with a frequency above 0.0001, which together covered over 98% of the repertoires. The TCS score was defined as the ratio of F50 (clonal expansion) to E x V (chaos), calculated using BLOSUM62-based TCRdist between CDR3 peptides within each V-J. Welch's t-statistics and random forest reduced roughly 530 V-J features to 10 to 15, which were used in a naive Bayes classifier (R e1071). TCRdb reran the public reads through fastp at Q25 and MiXCR, keeping productive beta chains. Every entry covers one CDR3 protein and lists the most common genes and DNA from its rows. Clone size and V and J calls follow TCRdb, not the original study. The sample includes around 560,000 distinct CDR3 sequences, with over 15% observed a single time. In total, the top ten clones hold 15% to 20% of the sample.

Stable Graves' hyperthyroidism was defined as the absence of progression to ophthalmopathy over 18 months of follow-up. Hyperthyroidism patients were newly diagnosed, had a disease duration of under 2 months, and were aged 18 to 65 years. Exclusion was applied to patients with uncontrolled infections, other autoimmune diseases, pregnancy or lactation. Diagnoses were based on clinical symptoms, serum thyroxine and TRAb, thyroid ultrasound and orbital computed tomography. PBMCs were isolated from around 10 ml of fresh peripheral blood by Ficoll-Paque density gradient centrifugation. Trizol reagent was used to extract total RNA, and RNA quality was then checked on an Agilent 2100 Bioanalyzer. V was cut back by 0 bases and J by 9 bases, leaving a gap of 9 bases between them. Based on the germline V gene, the CDR1 and CDR2 sequences are MNHEY and SVGAGI. The cysteine opens and the phenylalanine closes a CDR3 of 13 amino acids. Only the CDR3 region is kept as DNA, spanning 39 bases read in frame from base 1.

The chain couples TRBV6-5 to TRBJ2-4, with a tentative D gene TRBD1 over 5 matching bases. This clonotype was sampled from a woman between 18 and 29 years old with Graves' hyperthyroidism. The sequenced sample consisted of blood. The sequenced DNA is TGTGCCAGCAGTTACTCGACCAGGGCCATTCAGTACTTC. Its coded protein is CASSYSTRAIQYF.